These 16 T cell receptor beta chains originate from one sample sequenced in a study of PD-L1 blockade in urothelial cancer. Measured with immunoSEQ multiplex PCR; TCRdb has only the in-frame clones, and not every one. This table has around 120,000 clones, roughly 89% appearing once. Time point given: peripheral blood 6 weeks after treatment start. This specimen was PBMCs, taken around atezolizumab (anti-PD-L1) treatment. The receptor set was obtained from a man aged 55 to 70 with urothelial cancer.

This clone has just one count. The J gene is TRBJ2-6, the V gene TRBV11-2, with a tentative D call TRBD1 (6 bases). Germline loops: CDR1 SGHAT, CDR2 FQNNGV. The germline V and J ends were trimmed by 4 bases and 5 bases, with 12 bases remaining between them. This CDR3 contains 15 residues. The DNA for the CDR3 is TGTGCCAGCAGCTCACAGGGACGTAGGGCCAACGTCCTGACTTTC. This codes for CASSSQGRRANVLTF.

This chain joins TRBV19 and TRBJ2-7; D is uncertain. There are 13 residues in the CDR3. The germline V gene has CDR1 LNHDA and CDR2 SQIVND (reference sequence). The V end lost 4 bases, the J end lost 2 bases, and 9 bases lay between the germline ends. The DNA of the CDR3 is TGTGCCAGTAGTAGCGGATACACCTACGAGCAGTACTTC. The encoded protein is CASSSGYTYEQYF.

V is TRBV2 and J is TRBJ1-3; D not certain. The CDR3 runs to 16 residues. V lost 3 bases and J 4 bases, leaving 16 bases between the germline ends. Per the germline V gene, CDR1 is SNHLY and CDR2 is FYNNEI. The CDR3 nucleotides are TGTGCCAGCAGTGACAGTGCGGCGGAGAACGGAAACACCATATATTTT. Amino acids: CASSDSAAENGNTIYF.

This clone was detected only a few times. V gene TRBV10-2 combines with J gene TRBJ1-2; D is unresolved. CDR1 and CDR2 from the germline V gene are WSHSY and SAAADI. V lost 6 bases and J 0 bases, leaving 8 bases between the germline ends. This CDR3 comprises 13 residues. In nucleotides, the CDR3 is TGCGCCAGCAGGGACTCCGCTAACTATGGCTACACCTTC. Translated, it gives CASRDSANYGYTF.

The V gene is TRBV7-2, the J gene TRBJ2-3, with 10 bases that match TRBD2. The length of the CDR3 is 16 residues. Germline CDR1 and CDR2: SGHTA and FQGNSA. V was pared by 7 bases and J by 2 bases, with 9 bases of the junction left unmatched. Here the CDR3 reads CASTLYSGGNTDTQYF. DNA of the CDR3: TGTGCCAGCACCCTATATAGCGGGGGGAACACAGATACGCAGTATTTT.

The V and J genes are TRBV28 and TRBJ2-7, with 15 bases identical to TRBD2. Losses at the gene ends were 3 bases for V and 3 bases for J; bases not matched to a gene: 12. This CDR3 is built from 19 residues. Germline CDR1 and CDR2: MDHEN and SYDVKM. In DNA, the CDR3 is TGTGCCAGCAGTTTCACAGATCTAGGGACTAGCGGGAGGAGCTACGAGCAGTACTTC. The encoded protein is CASSFTDLGTSGRSYEQYF.

The V gene is TRBV5-4, the J gene TRBJ2-3, with TRBD2 identical over 10 bases. CDR1 is SGHNT, CDR2 YYREEE, per germline (reference sequence). The trim removed 5 bases at V and 1 base at J, leaving 4 bases unmatched. The CDR3 loop spans 15 amino acids. The CDR3 is CASSSGLAGTDTQYF. In DNA form, the CDR3 reads TGTGCCAGCAGTTCCGGACTAGCGGGCACAGATACGCAGTATTTT. The full variable domain, its missing parts supplied by reference TRBV5-4 and TRBJ2-3, is ETGVTQSPTHLIKTRGQQVTLRCSSQSGHNTVSWYQQALGQGPQFIFQYYREEENGRGNFPPRFSGLQFPNYSSELNVNALELDDSALYLCASSSGLAGTDTQYFGPGTRLTVL.

The gene calls are TRBV4-1 and TRBJ1-1; the D is unclear. V was clipped by 7 bases and J by 5 bases, with 20 bases between them. CDR1 and CDR2 from the germline V gene are MGHRA and YSYEKL. The CDR3 consists of 15 residues. The CDR3 DNA sequence: TGCGCCAGCACCTACTCCGGCTCGGGAGGTACTGAAGCTTTCTTT. Amino acids: CASTYSGSGGTEAFF.

This chain connects TRBV11-2 to TRBJ2-5, with 8 bases fitting TRBD2. This CDR3 has 15 amino acids. Germline values: CDR1 SGHAT, CDR2 FQNNGV. Trimming at V came to 4 bases and at J to 5 bases, leaving 9 bases not matched to a gene. CDR3 in DNA: TGTGCCAGCAGCTCGATGGCGGGAGGCATGGAGACCCAGTACTTC. Translated, it gives CASSSMAGGMETQYF. The full variable domain, rest sourced from reference TRBV11-2 and TRBJ2-5, is EAGVAQSPRYKIIEKRQSVAFWCNPISGHATLYWYQQILGQGPKLLIQFQNNGVVDDSQLPKDRFSAERLKGVDSTLKIQPAKLEDSAVYLCASSSMAGGMETQYFGPGTRLLVL.

In its sample, this clone was seen a few times. The rearrangement uses TRBV29-1 and TRBJ1-1, with 11 bases fitting TRBD1. V was pared by 5 bases and J by 3 bases, with 8 bases of the junction left unmatched. The CDR3 has 15 amino acids. The germline gives CDR1 SQVTM, CDR2 ANQGSEA. The CDR3 here is CSVTAGTGGDTEAFF. CDR3 DNA sequence: TGCAGCGTTACCGCAGGGACAGGGGGTGACACTGAAGCTTTCTTT. Based on the CDR3 plus reference TRBV29-1 and TRBJ1-1, the full variable domain is SAVISQKPSRDICQRGTSLTIQCQVDSQVTMMFWYRQQPGQSLTLIATANQGSEATYESGFVIDKFPISRPNLTFSTLTVSNMSPEDSSIYLCSVTAGTGGDTEAFFGQGTRLTVV.

This chain joins TRBV20-1 and TRBJ2-5, with D unclear. CDR1 DFQATT and CDR2 SNEGSKA come from the germline V gene (reference sequence). This CDR3 is built from 11 residues. V was pared by 6 bases and J by 5 bases, with 10 bases between. In DNA form, the CDR3 reads TGCAGTGCGCCACTCGAGGAGACCCAGTACTTC. Protein sequence: CSAPLEETQYF.

This chain uses TRBV18 with TRBJ2-5; no reliable D call. Germline V gene sequence: CDR1 KGHSH, CDR2 LQKENI. Trimming took 5 bases from V and 2 from J, leaving 6 bases between them. This CDR3 region has 12 residues. This chain's CDR3 is CASSSMQETQYF. The CDR3 DNA sequence: TGTGCCAGCTCATCAATGCAAGAGACCCAGTACTTC.

This chain joins TRBV28 and TRBJ1-3; unclear D gene. CDR3 size: 14 residues. The germline V gene encodes CDR1 MDHEN and CDR2 SYDVKM. V was pared by 5 bases and J by 4 bases, with 12 bases between. The CDR3 loop reads CASSLTFSGNTIYF. Written as DNA, the CDR3 is TGTGCCAGCAGTCTCACTTTTTCCGGAAACACCATATATTTT. The complete variable domain, with remaining parts taken from reference TRBV28 and TRBJ1-3, reads DVKVTQSSRYLVKRTGEKVFLECVQDMDHENMFWYRQDPGLGLRLIYFSYDVKMKEKGDIPEGYSVSREKKERFSLILESASTNQTSMYLCASSLTFSGNTIYFGEGSWLTVV.

The rearrangement uses TRBV18 and TRBJ1-5; no reliable D call. Trimming stripped 5 bases from V and 2 bases from J, with 16 bases between. The CDR3 consists of 16 residues. CDR1 is KGHSH, CDR2 LQKENI, per germline. DNA of the CDR3: TGTGCCAGCTCAGAGCGGGTCCGAAAGGGCAATCAGCCCCAGCATTTT. This translates into CASSERVRKGNQPQHF.

This chain links TRBV7-8 with TRBJ2-1; 10 bases match TRBD2. V gave up 3 bases and J gave up 12 bases; unmatched junction bases: 8. This CDR3 is 14 amino acids long. The germline gives CDR1 SGHVS, CDR2 FQNEAQ. CDR3: CASSFGTSVPRQFF. The CDR3 DNA follows: TGTGCCAGCAGCTTTGGGACTAGCGTCCCACGGCAGTTCTTC.

The CDR3 here is CASSLVAGTGELFF. The CDR3 region has the DNA TGTGCCAGCAGCTTAGTGGCCGGGACCGGGGAGCTGTTTTTT. V gene TRBV7-9 combines with J gene TRBJ2-2; no clear D. The V gene's germline CDR1 is SEHNR and CDR2 FQNEAQ (reference sequence). V lost 1 base to trimming and J lost 5 bases, with 8 bases between them. The CDR3 sequence is 14 residues long.